Listed here are 14 T cell receptor beta chains from one sample, sequenced in a study of blood T cells in healthy people across ages. Through a sample-barcoded 5' primer and a J-beta primer mix, a second PCR was run for 7 to 11 cycles. MiXCR, run by TCRdb on the 5' RACE reads, gives a single entry per CDR3 protein. In the table there are 250,000 to 300,000 distinct CDR3 sequences, around 27% of which are singletons. What was sequenced was blood. The receptor set was obtained from a woman in her 70s in good health.

The chain recombines TRBV27 with TRBJ2-5; a weak D match, TRBD2 (5 bases). The DNA matches TRBJ2-1 better at its end, which makes the J call doubtful. Per germline, CDR1 MNHEY and CDR2 SMNVEV (reference sequence). This CDR3 has 12 residues. CDR3 residues: CASSLSGSEQFF. CDR3 nucleotides: TGTGCCAGCAGTTTATCAGGGAGTGAGCAGTTCTTC.

This clonotype was detected only a few times. The chain recombines TRBV7-2 with TRBJ2-7, with a possible D match to TRBD1 (6 bases). CDR1 SGHTA and CDR2 FQGNSA come from the germline V gene. The CDR3 contains 16 residues. V was shortened by 0 bases and J by 5 bases, with 17 bases between the two germline ends. CDR3 nucleotides: TGTGCCAGCAGCTTAGCGGCTACAGGGAGATTCCACGAGCAGTACTTC. Translating it yields CASSLAATGRFHEQYF.

Only a few counts were recorded for this clonotype. The chain employs TRBV4-3 and TRBJ2-2; the D is unclear. This CDR3 region has 14 residues. Germline CDR1 reads LGHNA; CDR2 reads YSLEER. Between the trimmed V and J ends, which lost 0 bases and 5 bases, there was a span of 7 bases. CDR3 residues: CASSQDVATGELFF. CDR3 coding DNA: TGCGCCAGCAGCCAAGACGTTGCGACCGGGGAGCTGTTTTTT.

V usage is TRBV7-2 and J usage is TRBJ2-5, with 10 bases lining up with TRBD2. V trimming: 10 bases; J trimming: 3 bases; junction bases outside the gene matches: 8. The CDR3 contains 14 residues. Germline loops: CDR1 SGHTA, CDR2 FQGNSA. CDR3 nucleotides: TGTGCCACGGACGGGCTAGCGGGGGAAGAGACCCAGTACTTC. It specifies CATDGLAGEETQYF.

The gene calls are TRBV12-3 or TRBV12-4 and TRBJ2-1; weak D call: TRBD2 (5 bases). The CDR3 extends over 11 amino acids. The ends were cut back, 3 bases at V and 14 bases at J, with 11 bases in the middle. The CDR3 loop reads CASSFGRREFF. CDR3 DNA: TGTGCCAGCAGTTTTGGCAGGCGGGAGTTCTTC.

The gene calls are TRBV15 and TRBJ2-3; 7 bases line up with TRBD1. With V trimmed by 0 bases and J by 1 base, 10 bases remained unmatched. Per the germline V gene, CDR1 is LNHNV and CDR2 is YYDKDF (reference sequence). This CDR3 is built from 18 residues. The CDR3 nucleotides are TGTGCCACCAGCAGAGATTACGCAACAGGGGTTGGCACAGATACGCAGTATTTT. This sequence encodes CATSRDYATGVGTDTQYF.

The V gene is TRBV20-1, the J gene TRBJ2-5; TRBD2 matches 9 bases. This CDR3 comprises 14 residues. The V gene end was trimmed by 7 bases and the J gene end by 5 bases; junction bases not matched to a gene: 11. Germline CDR1 and CDR2: DFQATT and SNEGSKA (reference sequence). CDR3 sequence (DNA): TGCAGTGTGAGTAGGACTAGCGCGGGGGAGACCCAGTACTTC. Its protein product is CSVSRTSAGETQYF.

This clonotype was recorded a few times. The chain recombines TRBV9 with TRBJ2-6, with D unresolved. V dropped 4 bases and J dropped 3 bases, with 11 bases sitting between them. This CDR3 contains 15 residues. CDR1 and CDR2 (germline): SGDLS, YYNGEE. The CDR3 DNA reads TGTGCCAGCAGCCCAAACTCCTTTGGGGCCAACGTCCTGACTTTC. This sequence encodes CASSPNSFGANVLTF.

The chain is built from TRBV12-3 or TRBV12-4 and TRBJ1-1; unclear D gene. The CDR3 runs to 12 residues. V was pared by 4 bases and J by 11 bases, with 14 bases between. The CDR3 spells CASSSERSLAFF. Written as DNA, the CDR3 is TGTGCCAGCAGTTCTGAAAGGAGTTTGGCTTTCTTT.

V gene TRBV7-3 combines with J gene TRBJ2-5, with 8 nucleotides matching TRBD2. CDR3 length: 13 amino acids. Trimming removed 5 bases from V and 7 bases from J; junction bases left unmatched: 6. In germline, CDR1 is SGHTA, CDR2 FQGTGA. CDR3 bases: TGTGCCAGCAGCCTCGGGACTAGTGGGACCCAGTACTTC. Translating gives CASSLGTSGTQYF.

This clonotype was counted a few times. The rearrangement uses TRBV12-3 or TRBV12-4 and TRBJ2-5; D perhaps matches TRBD2 (6 bases). The CDR3 length is 13 residues. V was shortened by 3 bases and J by 4 bases, with 9 bases between the two germline ends. CDR3 residues: CASSFPGAETQYF. CDR3 DNA: TGTGCCAGCAGTTTCCCGGGAGCAGAGACCCAGTACTTC.

The chain is built from TRBV28 and TRBJ2-5; 8 bases are a match to TRBD1. The CDR3 covers 14 residues. The germline V gene has CDR1 MDHEN and CDR2 SYDVKM. V was pared by 7 bases and J by 3 bases, with 7 bases of the junction left unmatched. The CDR3 DNA reads as TGTGCCAGCAATAGGGGGACAGGAGAAGAGACCCAGTACTTC. Encoded protein: CASNRGTGEETQYF. Full variable domain (outside the CDR3, taken from reference TRBV28 and TRBJ2-5): DVKVTQSSRYLVKRTGEKVFLECVQDMDHENMFWYRQDPGLGLRLIYFSYDVKMKEKGDIPEGYSVSREKKERFSLILESASTNQTSMYLCASNRGTGEETQYFGPGTRLLVL.

This clonotype was observed a handful of times. J is TRBJ2-5 and V is TRBV20-1; 15 bases align to TRBD2. With V trimmed by 0 bases and J by 3 bases, 5 bases remained unmatched. The length of the CDR3 is 17 residues. Germline V gives CDR1 DFQATT, CDR2 SNEGSKA (reference sequence). The CDR3: CSAREIGLAGGKETQYF. In DNA, the CDR3 is TGCAGTGCTAGAGAAATTGGACTAGCGGGAGGGAAAGAGACCCAGTACTTC.

This clonotype was detected only a few times. The chain employs TRBV5-1 and TRBJ2-5, with D perhaps matching TRBD2 (7 bases). The DNA end is more similar to TRBJ2-7, so the J call may be wrong. Germline V lookup: CDR1 SGHRS, CDR2 YFSETQ. The CDR3 consists of 15 residues. CDR3 in DNA: TGCGCCAGCACCCCGACACAGGGAGGGGGACGCGAGCAGTACTTC. Translated: CASTPTQGGGREQYF.